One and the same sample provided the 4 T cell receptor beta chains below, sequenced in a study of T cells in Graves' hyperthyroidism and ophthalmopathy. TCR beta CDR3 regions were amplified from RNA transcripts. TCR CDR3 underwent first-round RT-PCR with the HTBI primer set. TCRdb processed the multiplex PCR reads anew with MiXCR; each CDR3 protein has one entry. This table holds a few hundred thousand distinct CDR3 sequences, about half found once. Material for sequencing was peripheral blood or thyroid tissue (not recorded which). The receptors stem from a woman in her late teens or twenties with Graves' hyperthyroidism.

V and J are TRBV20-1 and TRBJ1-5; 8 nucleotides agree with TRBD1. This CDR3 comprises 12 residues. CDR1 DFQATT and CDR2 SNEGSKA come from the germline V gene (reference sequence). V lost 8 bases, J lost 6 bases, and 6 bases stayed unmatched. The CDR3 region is CSSDRGGQPQHF. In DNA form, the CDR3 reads TGCAGTTCAGACAGGGGTGGTCAGCCCCAGCATTTT.

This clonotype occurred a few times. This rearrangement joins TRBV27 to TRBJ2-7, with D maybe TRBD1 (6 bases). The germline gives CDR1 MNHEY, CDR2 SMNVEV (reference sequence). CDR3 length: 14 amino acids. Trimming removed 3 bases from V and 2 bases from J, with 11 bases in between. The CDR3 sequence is CASSFETGAYEQYF. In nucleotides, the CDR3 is TGTGCCAGCAGTTTCGAGACAGGCGCCTACGAGCAGTACTTC.

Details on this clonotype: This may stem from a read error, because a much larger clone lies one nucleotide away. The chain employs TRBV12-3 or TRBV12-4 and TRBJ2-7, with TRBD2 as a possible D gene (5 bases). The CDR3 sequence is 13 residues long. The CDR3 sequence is CASSPDSAYEQNF. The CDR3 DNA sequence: TGTGCCAGCAGCCCGGACTCGGCCTACGAGCAGAACTTC.

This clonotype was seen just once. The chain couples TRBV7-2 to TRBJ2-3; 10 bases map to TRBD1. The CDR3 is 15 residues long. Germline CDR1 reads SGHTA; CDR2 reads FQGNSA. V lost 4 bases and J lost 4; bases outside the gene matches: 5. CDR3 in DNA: TGTGCCAGCAGCTACCGGGACAGGGGATCAGATACGCAGTATTTT. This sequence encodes CASSYRDRGSDTQYF.